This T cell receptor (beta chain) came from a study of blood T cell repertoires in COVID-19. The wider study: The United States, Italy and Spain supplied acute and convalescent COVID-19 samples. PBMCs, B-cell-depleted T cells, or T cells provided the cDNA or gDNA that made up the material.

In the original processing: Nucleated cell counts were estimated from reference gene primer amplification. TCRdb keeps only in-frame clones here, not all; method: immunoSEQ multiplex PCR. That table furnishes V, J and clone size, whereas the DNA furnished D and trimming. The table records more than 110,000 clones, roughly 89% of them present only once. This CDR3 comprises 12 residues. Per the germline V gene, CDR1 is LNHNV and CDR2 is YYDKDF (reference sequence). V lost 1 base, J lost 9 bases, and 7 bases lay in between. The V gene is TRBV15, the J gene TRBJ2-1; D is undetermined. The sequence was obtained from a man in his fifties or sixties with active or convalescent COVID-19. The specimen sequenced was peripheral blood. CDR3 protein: CATSRVNSEQFF. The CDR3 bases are TGTGCCACCAGCAGAGTAAACAGTGAGCAGTTCTTC.